The 16 T cell receptor beta chains listed next were all sequenced from one sample in a study of Graves' ophthalmopathy and Graves' hyperthyroidism. Using RNA transcripts, the TCR beta CDR3 regions were amplified. HTBI primers served in a first-round RT-PCR, which a second-round multiplex PCR followed. TCRdb reprocessed the multiplex PCR reads with MiXCR, giving one entry per CDR3 protein. The table shows about 210,000 distinct CDR3 sequences, with 25% to 30% occurring only once. The sequenced material came from peripheral blood. These receptors were taken from a man between 45 and 60 years old with Graves' ophthalmopathy.

This clonotype has a count of ten or more. This chain connects TRBV28 to TRBJ2-7, with a tentative D call TRBD2 (5 bases). Germline V lookup: CDR1 MDHEN, CDR2 SYDVKM. V was cut by 6 bases and J by 6 bases, with 21 bases left in between. The CDR3 contains 15 residues. CDR3 protein: CASSSSGWSLGEQYF. The DNA for the CDR3 is TGTGCCAGCAGCTCGTCGGGATGGTCTCTGGGCGAGCAGTACTTC.

This clonotype was counted many times. This chain connects TRBV5-1 to TRBJ1-1; TRBD1 matches at 7 bases. The V and J ends lost 0 bases and 4 bases, in that order; junction bases with no gene match: 3. This CDR3 has 14 residues. The germline CDR1 and CDR2 sequences are SGHRS and YFSETQ. The CDR3 region has the DNA TGCGCCAGCAGCTTGGGTAGGGGGCTCACTGAAGCTTTCTTT. This sequence encodes CASSLGRGLTEAFF.

This clonotype appeared many times. This sequence joins TRBV7-2 and TRBJ2-7, with D hard to call. The germline V gene has CDR1 SGHTA and CDR2 FQGNSA. Between the trimmed V and J ends, which lost 1 base and 3 bases, there was a span of 10 bases. CDR3 length: 14 amino acids. DNA of the CDR3: TGTGCCAGCAGCTTAGGAGACGGTTACTACGAGCAGTACTTC. This encodes CASSLGDGYYEQYF.

This clonotype was found many times. This chain joins TRBV7-2 and TRBJ1-1; a weak D match, TRBD1 (5 bases). From germline, CDR1 is SGHTA and CDR2 FQGNSA. Trimming shortened V by 2 bases and J by 5 bases, and 12 bases separated the two germline ends. The CDR3 loop spans 14 amino acids. Here the CDR3 reads CASSLMQGFTEAFF. The DNA for the CDR3 is TGTGCCAGCAGCTTAATGCAGGGTTTTACTGAAGCTTTCTTT.

The J gene is TRBJ1-1, the V gene TRBV6-1; D may be TRBD1 (6 bases). Trimming removed 6 bases from V and 4 bases from J, with 18 bases in between. The germline V gene has CDR1 MNHNS and CDR2 SASEGT. The CDR3 spans 15 residues. CDR3 nucleotide sequence: TGTGCCAGCAGCCTTGTCCCCAGGGGAGCCACTGAAGCTTTCTTT. Protein: CASSLVPRGATEAFF.

This clonotype was seen many times. The genes are TRBV20-1 and TRBJ2-2; a weak D match, TRBD1 (6 bases). The length of the CDR3 is 15 residues. Trimming cost V 6 bases and J 4 bases, with 18 bases left between them. Per the germline V gene, CDR1 is DFQATT and CDR2 is SNEGSKA (reference sequence). Here the CDR3 reads CSAKAAGTTTGELFF. CDR3 nucleotides: TGCAGTGCGAAAGCCGCCGGGACAACCACCGGGGAGCTGTTTTTT.

This clonotype was found many times. The rearrangement uses TRBV13 and TRBJ1-6; 10 positions agree with TRBD1. CDR1 and CDR2 from the germline V gene are PRHDT and FYEKMQ (reference sequence). Germline trimming cut 4 bases from V and 10 bases from J; bases unmatched to any gene: 7. The CDR3 contains 15 residues. The CDR3 DNA sequence: TGTGCCAGCAGCTCCGGACGGGACAGGGGCTCACCCCTCCACTTT. Translation: CASSSGRDRGSPLHF.

This clonotype occurred many times. The DNA for the CDR3 is TGTGCCAGCAGGACTCGTAATCACGGGTACACTGAAGCTTTCTTT. It is translated as CASRTRNHGYTEAFF. J is TRBJ1-1 and V is TRBV27; no firm D call. CDR1 and CDR2 from the germline V gene are MNHEY and SMNVEV (reference sequence). The CDR3 contains 15 residues. V dropped 6 bases and J dropped 3 bases, with 17 bases sitting between them.

The DNA for the CDR3 is TGTGCCAGCAGCTTAACTCCCGGAGGGGGCTACGAGCAGTACTTC. Amino acids: CASSLTPGGGYEQYF. V usage is TRBV7-3 and J usage is TRBJ2-7, with D possibly called TRBD1 or TRBD2 (6 bases each). The germline CDR1 and CDR2 sequences are SGHTA and FQGTGA. V shed 0 bases and J shed 3 bases, with 12 bases lying between them. This CDR3 comprises 15 residues.

The sample holds many counts of this clonotype. The rearrangement uses TRBV28 and TRBJ2-7; tentatively, D is TRBD1 (5 bases). This CDR3 has 12 amino acids. The V end was cut by 5 bases, the J end by 4 bases, with 9 bases between. Germline lookup yields CDR1 MDHEN and CDR2 SYDVKM. CDR3 in amino acids: CASSQPGYEQYF. CDR3 nucleotides: TGTGCCAGCAGTCAGCCAGGGTACGAGCAGTACTTC.

In its sample, this clonotype was seen many times. The chain uses TRBV15 and TRBJ2-7; possible D gene TRBD1, 6 bases. The V and J ends lost 5 bases and 0 bases respectively, with 20 bases between them. The length of the CDR3 is 17 residues. Germline loops: CDR1 LNHNV, CDR2 YYDKDF (reference sequence). The CDR3 sequence: CATSDAKLDRSSYEQYF. DNA of the CDR3: TGTGCCACCAGCGACGCGAAATTGGACAGAAGCTCCTACGAGCAGTACTTC.

Ten or more counts support this clonotype. The chain is built from TRBV11-2 and TRBJ2-3; D unresolved. The germline gives CDR1 SGHAT, CDR2 FQNNGV. CDR3 size: 10 residues. V lost 5 bases and J lost 7, with 4 bases in between. CDR3 sequence: CASSGYTQYF. The CDR3 DNA sequence: TGTGCCAGCAGCGGTTATACGCAGTATTTT.

The rearrangement joins TRBV12-3 or TRBV12-4 to TRBJ2-7; a possible D gene is TRBD1 (5 bases). V dropped 6 bases and J dropped 10 bases, with 25 bases sitting between them. This CDR3 has 15 residues. The CDR3 nucleotides are TGTGCCAGCAGGCTCTTGGGGCAGGGCTCTCAGGGTCAGTACTTC. Translating gives CASRLLGQGSQGQYF.

This clonotype was recorded at least ten times. The chain recombines TRBV6-1 with TRBJ1-1; tentatively, D is TRBD1 (5 bases). The CDR3 spans 14 residues. Germline values: CDR1 MNHNS, CDR2 SASEGT. The V gene lost 8 bases and the J gene lost 2 bases, with 15 bases spanning the gap. CDR3 loop: CASCSPGTNTEAFF. The CDR3 coding sequence is TGTGCCAGCTGCTCGCCGGGGACTAACACTGAAGCTTTCTTT.

The chain couples TRBV7-8 to TRBJ1-5; no clear D gene. The CDR3 is 16 amino acids. Per the germline V gene, CDR1 is SGHVS and CDR2 is FQNEAQ. Trimming shortened V by 1 base and J by 4 bases, and 14 bases separated the two germline ends. CDR3 protein: CASSLERVRTNQPQHF. CDR3 DNA: TGTGCCAGCAGCTTAGAGAGGGTACGCACGAATCAGCCCCAGCATTTT.

The V call is TRBV12-3 or TRBV12-4, the J call TRBJ1-1; the match to TRBD1 covers 9 bases. The ends lost 5 bases at V and 5 bases at J; junction bases unmatched: 12. There are 16 residues in the CDR3. DNA for the CDR3: TGTGCCAGCAGTCCAACAGGGGGCTCGATGGGGACTGAAGCTTTCTTT. Translating gives CASSPTGGSMGTEAFF.